This T cell receptor beta chain was captured in a study of human T cells and chemical hapten exposure. Study-level information: 2% DPC applied to an approximately 2 cm by approximately 2 cm arm area sensitized donors.

V was clipped by 3 bases and J by 5 bases, with 14 bases between them. The CDR3 spans 14 residues. This clonotype was picked up many times. Time point of the sample: pre-sensitization, week 0. The treatment was: therapeutic diphenylcyclopropenone sensitization with weekly scalp DPC. TCRdb used MiXCR to reprocess the RACE reads, holding one entry per CDR3 protein. The data hold 280,000 or so distinct CDR3 sequences, with 7.5% to 8% observed a single time. The sequence derives from a young man with alopecia areata. Some clones in this sample may be carry-over from other donors' samples. The source material was whole blood, sampled in connection with sensitization to the hapten diphenylcyclopropenone (DPC). The J gene is TRBJ2-7, the V gene TRBV12-3 or TRBV12-4, with a tentative D call TRBD2 (6 bases). The CDR3 coding sequence is TGTGCCAGCAGTTTTAATGGGGGGATAAACGAGCAGTACTTC. Translating gives CASSFNGGINEQYF.